The rows below give T cell receptor beta chains drawn from one sample of a study of T and B cells in COVID-19 patients. Each CDR3 protein is one row after TCRdb ran MiXCR on the multiplex PCR reads. The repertoire holds 8,000 to 9,500 distinct CDR3 sequences, with under 30% as singletons. What was sequenced was blood. Source of these receptors: a human donor who had recovered from COVID-19. CDR3s include the opening cysteine and the closing phenylalanine or tryptophan. Fields, in order: V gene, clone size, J gene, D gene, CDR3 DNA, CDR3 protein. The D gene is left open where the match is weak. The size entry is marked missing in some rows and otherwise reads once, few, many or a size class.

v_gene: TRBV4-2
abundance: -
j_gene: TRBJ1-3
d_gene: -
CDR3nt: TGTGCCAGCAGCCAAGAGGATGACAGTCCATACTCTGGAAACACCATATATTTT
CDR3aa: CASSQEDDSPYSGNTIYF

v_gene: TRBV6-5
abundance: many
j_gene: TRBJ2-5
d_gene: -
CDR3nt: TGTGCCAGCAGTTATGATGGGTTATGGGAGACCCAGTACTTC
CDR3aa: CASSYDGLWETQYF

v_gene: TRBV4-2
abundance: -
j_gene: TRBJ2-1
d_gene: -
CDR3nt: TGTGCCAGCAGCCAAGATTGGGGGTCCGCCTACAATGAGCAGTTCTTC
CDR3aa: CASSQDWGSAYNEQFF

v_gene: TRBV19
abundance: medium-sized
j_gene: TRBJ1-3
d_gene: -
CDR3nt: TGTGCCAGTAGTATAGGTCGCTCTGGAAACACCATATATTTT
CDR3aa: CASSIGRSGNTIYF

v_gene: TRBV28
abundance: once
j_gene: TRBJ2-2
d_gene: TRBD1
CDR3nt: TGTGCCAGCCAACCCACTAAACAGGGGGCTCGGAACACCGGGGAGCTGTTTTTT
CDR3aa: CASQPTKQGARNTGELFF

v_gene: TRBV28
abundance: -
j_gene: TRBJ2-2
d_gene: TRBD2
CDR3nt: TGTGCCAGCAGTTTATGGGAGCGGGGGCCAAACACCGGGGAGCTGTTTTTT
CDR3aa: CASSLWERGPNTGELFF

v_gene: TRBV10-3
abundance: -
j_gene: TRBJ1-1
d_gene: -
CDR3nt: TGTGCCATCAGTGGGGAGGGGGGGGGGACTGAAGCTTTCTTT
CDR3aa: CAISGEGGGTEAFF

v_gene: TRBV27
abundance: many
j_gene: TRBJ2-7
d_gene: TRBD1
CDR3nt: TGTGCCAGCAGTCCCTCCCCCGGGACAGGGACCTACGAGCAGTACTTC
CDR3aa: CASSPSPGTGTYEQYF

v_gene: TRBV20-1
abundance: few
j_gene: TRBJ1-5
d_gene: TRBD1
CDR3nt: TGCAGTGCCATACAGGGGCTAAGCAATCAGCCCCAGCATTTT
CDR3aa: CSAIQGLSNQPQHF

v_gene: TRBV6-1
abundance: -
j_gene: TRBJ1-5
d_gene: -
CDR3nt: TGTGCCAGCAGTGTAGTAGGTGATAGCAATCAGCCCCAGCATTTT
CDR3aa: CASSVVGDSNQPQHF

v_gene: TRBV30
abundance: many
j_gene: TRBJ1-3
d_gene: -
CDR3nt: TGTGCCTGGAGTGGGGGACATCACTCTGGAAACACCATATATTTT
CDR3aa: CAWSGGHHSGNTIYF

v_gene: TRBV27
abundance: -
j_gene: TRBJ2-3
d_gene: TRBD1
CDR3nt: TGTGCCAGCAGTTTATGGGGACAGGGGGCCCCAGATACGCAGTATTTT
CDR3aa: CASSLWGQGAPDTQYF

v_gene: TRBV30
abundance: -
j_gene: TRBJ2-5
d_gene: -
CDR3nt: TGTGCCAGCAGCTTGTTCGGCGCGGGGACCCAAGAGACCCAGTACTTC
CDR3aa: CASSLFGAGTQETQYF